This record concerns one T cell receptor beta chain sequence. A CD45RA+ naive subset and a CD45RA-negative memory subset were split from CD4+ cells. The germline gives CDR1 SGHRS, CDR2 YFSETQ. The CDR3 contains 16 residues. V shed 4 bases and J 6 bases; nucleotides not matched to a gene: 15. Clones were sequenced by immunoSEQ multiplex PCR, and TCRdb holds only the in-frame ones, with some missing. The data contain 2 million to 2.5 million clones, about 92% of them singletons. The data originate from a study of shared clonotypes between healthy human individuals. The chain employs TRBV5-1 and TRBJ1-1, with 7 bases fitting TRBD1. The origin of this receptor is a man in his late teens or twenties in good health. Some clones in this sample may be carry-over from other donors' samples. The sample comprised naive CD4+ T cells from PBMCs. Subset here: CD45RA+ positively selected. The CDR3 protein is CASSPTGTLLLPEAFF. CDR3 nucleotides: TGCGCCAGCAGCCCGACAGGGACACTCCTTCTCCCTGAAGCTTTCTTT.